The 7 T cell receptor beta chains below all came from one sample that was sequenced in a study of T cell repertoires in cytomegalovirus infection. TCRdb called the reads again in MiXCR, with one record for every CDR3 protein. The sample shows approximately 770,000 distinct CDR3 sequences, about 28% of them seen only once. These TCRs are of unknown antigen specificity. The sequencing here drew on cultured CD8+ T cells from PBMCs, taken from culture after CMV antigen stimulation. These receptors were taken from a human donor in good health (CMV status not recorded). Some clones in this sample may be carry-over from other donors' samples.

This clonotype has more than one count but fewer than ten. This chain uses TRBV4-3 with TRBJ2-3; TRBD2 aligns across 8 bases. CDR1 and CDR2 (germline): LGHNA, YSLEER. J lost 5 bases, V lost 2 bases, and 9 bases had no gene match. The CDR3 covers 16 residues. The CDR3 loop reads CASSQKIGGDGDTQYF. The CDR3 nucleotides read TGCGCCAGCAGCCAAAAGATCGGGGGGGATGGAGATACGCAGTATTTT.

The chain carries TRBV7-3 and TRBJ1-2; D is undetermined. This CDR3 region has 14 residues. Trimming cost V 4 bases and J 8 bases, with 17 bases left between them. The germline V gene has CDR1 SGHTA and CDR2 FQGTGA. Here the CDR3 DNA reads TGTGCCAGCAGCTCGTACCCCACGGTTGACGGCTACACCTTC. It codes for CASSSYPTVDGYTF. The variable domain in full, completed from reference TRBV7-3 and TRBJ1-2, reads GAGVSQTPSNKVTEKGKYVELRCDPISGHTALYWYRQSLGQGPEFLIYFQGTGAADDSGLPNDRFFAVRPEGSVSTLKIQRTERGDSAVYLCASSSYPTVDGYTFGSGTRLTVV.

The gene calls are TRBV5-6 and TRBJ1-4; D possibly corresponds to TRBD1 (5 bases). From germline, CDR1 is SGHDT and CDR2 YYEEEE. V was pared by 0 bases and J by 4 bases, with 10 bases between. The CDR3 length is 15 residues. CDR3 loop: CASSLDRLLNEKLFF. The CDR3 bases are TGTGCCAGCAGCTTGGACAGGCTGCTTAATGAAAAACTGTTTTTT.

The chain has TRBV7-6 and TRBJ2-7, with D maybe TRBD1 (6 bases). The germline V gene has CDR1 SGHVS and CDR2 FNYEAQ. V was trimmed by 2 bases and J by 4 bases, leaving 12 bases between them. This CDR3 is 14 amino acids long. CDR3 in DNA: TGTGCCAGCAGCTTAAGGTTTCAGGGGTACGAGCAGTACTTC. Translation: CASSLRFQGYEQYF.

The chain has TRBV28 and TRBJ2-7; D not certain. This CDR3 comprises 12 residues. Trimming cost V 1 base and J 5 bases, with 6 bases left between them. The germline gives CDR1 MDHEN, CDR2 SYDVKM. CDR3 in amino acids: CASSLFPDEQYF. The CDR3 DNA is TGTGCCAGCAGTTTATTCCCGGACGAGCAGTACTTC.

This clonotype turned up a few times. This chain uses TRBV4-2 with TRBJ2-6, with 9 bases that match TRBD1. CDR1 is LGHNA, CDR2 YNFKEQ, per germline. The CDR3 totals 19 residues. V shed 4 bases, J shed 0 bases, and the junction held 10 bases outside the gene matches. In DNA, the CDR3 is TGTGCCAGCAGCCCCCCGGGGACAGGGACTTACTCTGGGGCCAACGTCCTGACTTTC. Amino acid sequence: CASSPPGTGTYSGANVLTF.

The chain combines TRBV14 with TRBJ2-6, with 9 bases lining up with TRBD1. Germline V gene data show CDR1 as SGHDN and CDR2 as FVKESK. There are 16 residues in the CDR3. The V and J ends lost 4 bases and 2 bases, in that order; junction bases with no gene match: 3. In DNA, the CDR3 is TGTGCCAGCAGCCCGCGGACAGGGGCTGGGGCCAACGTCCTGACTTTC. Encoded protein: CASSPRTGAGANVLTF.